The rows below give T cell receptor beta chains drawn from one sample of a study of blood T cell repertoires in COVID-19. The protocol was immunoSEQ multiplex PCR, while the TCRdb copy is restricted to in-frame clones and leaves out a portion. The sample includes 95,000 to 150,000 clones, roughly four fifths seen only once; the top ten take about 15%. The specimen was peripheral blood. Every receptor here comes from a man aged 25-45 years with COVID-19, enrolled during active disease. CDR3s include the opening cysteine and the closing phenylalanine or tryptophan. A D gene is named only where the DNA matches it firmly. Clone size is not always given. Where it is, it says once, few, many or a class for expanded clones.

j_call: TRBJ2-3
clone_size: NA
d_call: TRBD2
v_call: TRBV11-2
cdr3_nt: TGTGCCAGCAGCTTAGGGCCCCAGGGAGGGGCTAGCACAGATACGCAGTATTTT
cdr3_aa: CASSLGPQGGASTDTQYF

j_call: TRBJ1-2
clone_size: NA
d_call: NA
v_call: TRBV24-1
cdr3_nt: TGTGCCACCAGTGACCCGAAGGGAGGTCTTGGCTACACCTTC
cdr3_aa: CATSDPKGGLGYTF

j_call: TRBJ2-3
clone_size: few
d_call: TRBD2
v_call: TRBV5-1
cdr3_nt: TGCGCCAGCAGAAAATCCGGGACTAGCGGTAGGGATACGCAGTATTTT
cdr3_aa: CASRKSGTSGRDTQYF

j_call: TRBJ2-7
clone_size: NA
d_call: TRBD1
v_call: TRBV28
cdr3_nt: TGTGCCAGCAGCGGACAGGGGGTCTCCTACGAGCAGTACTTC
cdr3_aa: CASSGQGVSYEQYF

j_call: TRBJ1-2
clone_size: NA
d_call: NA
v_call: TRBV28
cdr3_nt: TGTGCCAGCAGCTCTAACTATGGCTACACCTTC
cdr3_aa: CASSSNYGYTF

j_call: TRBJ2-3
clone_size: NA
d_call: NA
v_call: TRBV7-2
cdr3_nt: TGTGCCAGCAGCTTAGTCCCCACCTACCTAGGGGAGGAGGATACGCAGTATTTT
cdr3_aa: CASSLVPTYLGEEDTQYF

j_call: TRBJ1-2
clone_size: few
d_call: TRBD1
v_call: TRBV30
cdr3_nt: TGTGCCTGGAGTGGACAGGGAGCTAACTATGGCTACACCTTC
cdr3_aa: CAWSGQGANYGYTF

j_call: TRBJ2-2
clone_size: NA
d_call: NA
v_call: TRBV9
cdr3_nt: TGTGCCAGCAGCGTTGTCCGCGGGGAGCTGTTTTTT
cdr3_aa: CASSVVRGELFF

j_call: TRBJ1-6
clone_size: NA
d_call: TRBD1
v_call: TRBV6-6
cdr3_nt: TGTGCCAGCAGGGAACAGGGGGCGAGTGTTTCCTCACCCCTCCACTTT
cdr3_aa: CASREQGASVSSPLHF

j_call: TRBJ2-1
clone_size: NA
d_call: TRBD2
v_call: TRBV5-8
cdr3_nt: TGTGCCAGCAGCTCTACGATTGCGGCGGGAGATCTCTACAATGAGCAGTTCTTC
cdr3_aa: CASSSTIAAGDLYNEQFF

j_call: TRBJ1-2
clone_size: NA
d_call: TRBD1
v_call: TRBV5-1
cdr3_nt: TGCGCCAGCAAAACCACAGGGGGCGCGTATGGCTACACCTTC
cdr3_aa: CASKTTGGAYGYTF

j_call: TRBJ1-1
clone_size: NA
d_call: NA
v_call: TRBV11-3
cdr3_nt: TGTGCCAGCAGCTTAGTGGTGGGGGGAACTGAAGCTTTCTTT
cdr3_aa: CASSLVVGGTEAFF

j_call: TRBJ1-4
clone_size: few
d_call: NA
v_call: TRBV19
cdr3_nt: TGTGCCAGTAGTCTACGGAGGGCTAATGAAAAACTGTTTTTT
cdr3_aa: CASSLRRANEKLFF

j_call: TRBJ2-5
clone_size: NA
d_call: TRBD1
v_call: TRBV11-3
cdr3_nt: TGTGCCAGCAGCTTACCCACAGGGGCGTTTGTAGAGACCCAGTACTTC
cdr3_aa: CASSLPTGAFVETQYF

j_call: TRBJ2-7
clone_size: NA
d_call: NA
v_call: TRBV3-1/TRBV3-2
cdr3_nt: TGTGCCAGCAGCCAAGAAAGCCTAGCGAAGGGCGAGCAGTACTTC
cdr3_aa: CASSQESLAKGEQYF

j_call: TRBJ1-1
clone_size: NA
d_call: NA
v_call: TRBV5-1
cdr3_nt: TGCGCCAGCAGCTTGGAGTGGGGGGGTTACACTGAAGCTTTCTTT
cdr3_aa: CASSLEWGGYTEAFF

j_call: TRBJ1-2
clone_size: few
d_call: NA
v_call: TRBV28
cdr3_nt: TGTGCCAGCAGTTCGGCAGGCTATGGCTACACCTTC
cdr3_aa: CASSSAGYGYTF

j_call: TRBJ1-1
clone_size: NA
d_call: NA
v_call: TRBV7-9
cdr3_nt: TGTGCCAGCAGCCCCCCGAGGGGGGGAGGAACTGAAGCTTTCTTT
cdr3_aa: CASSPPRGGGTEAFF

j_call: TRBJ2-1
clone_size: NA
d_call: TRBD1
v_call: TRBV29-1
cdr3_nt: TGCAGCGGTGTCCCGGGACAGGGATCCACATATGAGCAGTTCTTC
cdr3_aa: CSGVPGQGSTYEQFF

j_call: TRBJ1-4
clone_size: NA
d_call: TRBD1
v_call: TRBV5-6
cdr3_nt: TGTGCCAGCAGTCATAACAGGGGAACTAATGAAAAACTGTTTTTT
cdr3_aa: CASSHNRGTNEKLFF

j_call: TRBJ1-2
clone_size: NA
d_call: NA
v_call: TRBV6-2/TRBV6-3
cdr3_nt: TGTGCCAGTAGTTTGGGACTATCCTATGGCTACACCTTC
cdr3_aa: CASSLGLSYGYTF

j_call: TRBJ1-1
clone_size: once
d_call: NA
v_call: TRBV7-2
cdr3_nt: TGTGCCAGCAGCTTAGGTTTCGCGCGCACTGAAGCTTTCTTT
cdr3_aa: CASSLGFARTEAFF

j_call: TRBJ1-3
clone_size: NA
d_call: NA
v_call: TRBV4-1
cdr3_nt: TGCGCCAGCAGCCAAGGGGCGAGGGTAACTGGAAACACCATATATTTT
cdr3_aa: CASSQGARVTGNTIYF

j_call: TRBJ2-5
clone_size: NA
d_call: TRBD2
v_call: TRBV7-9
cdr3_nt: TGTGCCAGCAGCTTGCGAGCGGGAGATGGAAAAGGGAAAGAGACCCAGTACTTC
cdr3_aa: CASSLRAGDGKGKETQYF

j_call: TRBJ2-2
clone_size: NA
d_call: TRBD1
v_call: TRBV11-3
cdr3_nt: TGTGCCAGCAGCCGGCAGGGGGTAGTGACCGGGGAGCTGTTTTTT
cdr3_aa: CASSRQGVVTGELFF

j_call: TRBJ1-1
clone_size: NA
d_call: NA
v_call: TRBV21-1
cdr3_nt: TGTCTGTGGCAGGGGGGAAACACTGAAGCTTTCTTT
cdr3_aa: CLWQGGNTEAFF

j_call: TRBJ2-5
clone_size: NA
d_call: NA
v_call: TRBV6-6
cdr3_nt: TGTGCCAGCACCGGGACACGAAAAGAGACCCAGTACTTC
cdr3_aa: CASTGTRKETQYF

j_call: TRBJ2-1
clone_size: NA
d_call: TRBD1
v_call: TRBV5-1
cdr3_nt: TGCGCCAGCAGCTTCCGACAGGGATCGAACAATGAGCAGTTCTTC
cdr3_aa: CASSFRQGSNNEQFF

j_call: TRBJ1-2
clone_size: NA
d_call: TRBD1
v_call: TRBV30
cdr3_nt: TGTGCCTGGGACTCGACAGGGATCTATGGCTACACCTTC
cdr3_aa: CAWDSTGIYGYTF

j_call: TRBJ2-7
clone_size: few
d_call: NA
v_call: TRBV13
cdr3_nt: TGTGCCAGCAGCCCGGCGGAGTCCTACGAGCAGTACTTC
cdr3_aa: CASSPAESYEQYF

j_call: TRBJ1-1
clone_size: NA
d_call: NA
v_call: TRBV29-1
cdr3_nt: TGCAGCGTTGTACGGGGTGAGGCTTTCTTT
cdr3_aa: CSVVRGEAFF

j_call: TRBJ2-7
clone_size: NA
d_call: NA
v_call: TRBV5-1
cdr3_nt: TGCGCCAGCAGCTTGGTTCCCATCTACGAGCAGTACTTC
cdr3_aa: CASSLVPIYEQYF

j_call: TRBJ2-3
clone_size: NA
d_call: NA
v_call: TRBV27
cdr3_nt: TGTGCCAGCAGTTCCTGGACACGCAGCACAGATACGCAGTATTTT
cdr3_aa: CASSSWTRSTDTQYF

j_call: TRBJ1-2
clone_size: once
d_call: NA
v_call: TRBV7-2
cdr3_nt: TGTGCCAGCACCCCTGCCCAGGGGCAATATGGCTACACCTTC
cdr3_aa: CASTPAQGQYGYTF

j_call: TRBJ1-3
clone_size: NA
d_call: TRBD1
v_call: TRBV18
cdr3_nt: TGTGCCAGCGCGACAGGGGCCTCCTCTGGAAACACCATATATTTT
cdr3_aa: CASATGASSGNTIYF

j_call: TRBJ1-6
clone_size: NA
d_call: NA
v_call: TRBV9
cdr3_nt: TGTGCCAGCAGCGTTGATCCGCCAGGGTATAATTCACCCCTCCACTTT
cdr3_aa: CASSVDPPGYNSPLHF

j_call: TRBJ1-2
clone_size: NA
d_call: TRBD1
v_call: TRBV11-2
cdr3_nt: TGTGCCAGCAGCTTGGGGACAGGGGGAGGCTATGGCTACACCTTC
cdr3_aa: CASSLGTGGGYGYTF

j_call: TRBJ2-2
clone_size: NA
d_call: TRBD2
v_call: TRBV11-3
cdr3_nt: TGTGCCAGCACCTTACGTTCGGGGGGGAGGACCGGGGAGCTGTTTTTT
cdr3_aa: CASTLRSGGRTGELFF

j_call: TRBJ1-1
clone_size: few
d_call: NA
v_call: TRBV10-3
cdr3_nt: TGTGCCATCAGTGAGTCGGCGGGTACGAGTCTTGAAGCTTTCTTT
cdr3_aa: CAISESAGTSLEAFF

j_call: TRBJ1-2
clone_size: NA
d_call: NA
v_call: TRBV29-1
cdr3_nt: TGCAGCGTTGAACCAGGGATTAACTATGGCTACACCTTC
cdr3_aa: CSVEPGINYGYTF

j_call: TRBJ1-4
clone_size: NA
d_call: TRBD1
v_call: TRBV28
cdr3_nt: TGTGCCAGCAGTTTGGAACAGGGGGTGGAAAAACTGTTTTTT
cdr3_aa: CASSLEQGVEKLFF

j_call: TRBJ1-5
clone_size: few
d_call: NA
v_call: TRBV6-5
cdr3_nt: TGTGCCAGCAGTCCTAGGACACGCCAGCCCCAGCATTTT
cdr3_aa: CASSPRTRQPQHF

j_call: TRBJ2-7
clone_size: NA
d_call: TRBD1
v_call: TRBV19
cdr3_nt: TGTGCCAGTACCTCGACAGGGAACGAGCAGTACTTC
cdr3_aa: CASTSTGNEQYF

j_call: TRBJ2-4
clone_size: NA
d_call: NA
v_call: TRBV5-4
cdr3_nt: TGTGCCAGCGGCTTGGGGGGGCGTAACAAAAACATTCAGTACTTC
cdr3_aa: CASGLGGRNKNIQYF

j_call: TRBJ1-5
clone_size: few
d_call: NA
v_call: TRBV19
cdr3_nt: TGTGCCAGTAGTACATTGGGGCAGGGGAATCAGCCCCAGCATTTT
cdr3_aa: CASSTLGQGNQPQHF

j_call: TRBJ2-1
clone_size: NA
d_call: TRBD1
v_call: TRBV24-1
cdr3_nt: TGTGCCACCAGTGATCCACCAGACAGGGGGATGAGCTCCTACAATGAGCAGTTCTTC
cdr3_aa: CATSDPPDRGMSSYNEQFF

j_call: TRBJ2-1
clone_size: NA
d_call: TRBD1
v_call: TRBV19
cdr3_nt: TGTGCCAGTAATCCCCGGGACAGGGTTGAGCAGTTCTTC
cdr3_aa: CASNPRDRVEQFF

j_call: TRBJ2-7
clone_size: NA
d_call: TRBD2
v_call: TRBV7-2
cdr3_nt: TGTGCCAGCACCCCCTCCGGGACTAGTACCGAGCAGTACTTC
cdr3_aa: CASTPSGTSTEQYF

j_call: TRBJ1-1
clone_size: NA
d_call: TRBD1
v_call: TRBV5-6
cdr3_nt: TGTGCCAGCAGCCAAGGGACAGGAGTGAACACTGAAGCTTTCTTT
cdr3_aa: CASSQGTGVNTEAFF

j_call: TRBJ1-6
clone_size: NA
d_call: TRBD1
v_call: TRBV4-2
cdr3_nt: TGTGCCAGCAGCCTGAACCCACAGGGGACTAATTCACCCCTCCACTTT
cdr3_aa: CASSLNPQGTNSPLHF

j_call: TRBJ2-1
clone_size: NA
d_call: TRBD2
v_call: TRBV18
cdr3_nt: TGTGCCAGCTCACCACCGCAACCTGAGGAGCGGGGGGGCCAAGGTGAGCAGTTCTTC
cdr3_aa: CASSPPQPEERGGQGEQFF

j_call: TRBJ2-2
clone_size: NA
d_call: NA
v_call: TRBV5-1
cdr3_nt: TGCGCCAGCAGTTCTTATTACTCTCTCGCCGGGGAGCTGTTTTTT
cdr3_aa: CASSSYYSLAGELFF

j_call: TRBJ2-7
clone_size: NA
d_call: NA
v_call: TRBV6-1
cdr3_nt: TGTGCCAGCAGTGACATAGGCAGGGTAGAGACCTACGAGCAGTACTTC
cdr3_aa: CASSDIGRVETYEQYF

j_call: TRBJ2-1
clone_size: NA
d_call: NA
v_call: TRBV25-1
cdr3_nt: TGTGCCAGCAGTGGCTTTGGAGGCCTGAGCTCCTACAATGAGCAGTTCTTC
cdr3_aa: CASSGFGGLSSYNEQFF

j_call: TRBJ2-1
clone_size: NA
d_call: TRBD2
v_call: TRBV5-1
cdr3_nt: TGCGCCAGCATGTGGGGAGCGGGAACCTACAATGAGCAGTTCTTC
cdr3_aa: CASMWGAGTYNEQFF

j_call: TRBJ2-7
clone_size: NA
d_call: TRBD2
v_call: TRBV3-1/TRBV3-2
cdr3_nt: TGTGCCAGCAGCCAAGATCTCGGGGGGGTTGGCGAGCAGTACTTC
cdr3_aa: CASSQDLGGVGEQYF

j_call: TRBJ2-3
clone_size: NA
d_call: NA
v_call: TRBV5-4
cdr3_nt: TGTGCCAGCAGCCCGGACTACCTAAGCACAGATACGCAGTATTTT
cdr3_aa: CASSPDYLSTDTQYF